The 14 T cell receptor beta chains listed next were all sequenced from one sample in a study of blood T cell repertoires in COVID-19. This table comes from immunoSEQ multiplex PCR, and its TCRdb copy is limited to in-frame clones, with some not included. Found here are approximately 310,000 clones, around 87% of them singletons; the top ten hold 1%. The material sequenced was peripheral blood. These receptors came from a man over 45 with active or convalescent COVID-19.

The gene calls are TRBV6-1 and TRBJ2-3; 13 bases are shared with TRBD2. Germline V CDR1 and CDR2: MNHNS, SASEGT. The CDR3 consists of 18 residues. The V segment lost 4 bases and the J segment 0 bases; nucleotides outside the gene matches: 7. CDR3 in amino acids: CASSATSGRAPSTDTQYF. In DNA, the CDR3 is TGTGCCAGCAGTGCAACTAGCGGGAGGGCCCCAAGCACAGATACGCAGTATTTT.

V and J are TRBV6-2 or TRBV6-3 and TRBJ1-1; D is unclear. Trimming cost V 3 bases and J 7 bases, with 6 bases left between them. This CDR3 comprises 11 residues. Germline CDR1 MNHEY, CDR2 SVGEGT. The CDR3 spells CASSYLGEAFF. The CDR3 DNA sequence: TGTGCCAGCAGTTATCTCGGTGAAGCTTTCTTT.

The chain is built from TRBV5-1 and TRBJ2-2; 10 nucleotides agree with TRBD2. Germline CDR1 is SGHRS and CDR2 is YFSETQ. This CDR3 spans 16 amino acids. The J segment lost 5 bases and the V segment lost 2 bases, leaving 6 bases of the junction unmatched. The CDR3 sequence: CASSFSSGRGTGELFF. The DNA for the CDR3 is TGCGCCAGCAGCTTCTCTAGCGGGAGAGGAACCGGGGAGCTGTTTTTT.

The chain recombines TRBV7-2 with TRBJ2-7, with 12 bases identical to TRBD2. CDR3 size: 18 residues. V lost 3 bases, J lost 0 bases, and 9 bases stayed unmatched. Germline V gene data show CDR1 as SGHTA and CDR2 as FQGNSA. CDR3 residues: CASSFLPSTSGSSYEQYF. In nucleotides, the CDR3 is TGTGCCAGCAGCTTTTTGCCCTCGACTAGCGGGAGCTCCTACGAGCAGTACTTC.

The table lists this clone with a few counts. The chain employs TRBV7-2 and TRBJ2-1; 10 nucleotides match TRBD1. CDR1 is SGHTA and CDR2 is FQGNSA in the germline V gene. This CDR3 comprises 13 residues. V shed 5 bases and J 9 bases; nucleotides not matched to a gene: 4. CDR3 bases: TGTGCCAGCAGCCGTGACAGGGGGCTTGAGCAGTTCTTC. It is translated as CASSRDRGLEQFF.

The chain has TRBV5-4 and TRBJ2-5, with TRBD2 as a possible D gene (6 bases). The CDR3 contains 17 residues. Trimming took 4 bases from V and 0 from J, leaving 19 bases between them. CDR1 is SGHNT and CDR2 is YYREEE in the germline V gene (reference sequence). The CDR3 sequence is CASSVGGWGSNQETQYF. CDR3 bases: TGTGCCAGCAGCGTTGGAGGGTGGGGCAGTAACCAAGAGACCCAGTACTTC.

The CDR3 is CASSGTSGIETQYF. The DNA of the CDR3 is TGTGCCAGCAGCGGGACTAGCGGGATCGAGACCCAGTACTTC. The chain carries TRBV2 and TRBJ2-5; 13 positions agree with TRBD2. The V gene's germline CDR1 is SNHLY and CDR2 FYNNEI. The J segment lost 5 bases and the V segment lost 6 bases, leaving 3 bases of the junction unmatched. CDR3 length: 14 residues.

The V gene is TRBV2, the J gene TRBJ2-2; D perhaps matches TRBD2 (5 bases). Germline V gene data show CDR1 as SNHLY and CDR2 as FYNNEI. This CDR3 is built from 18 residues. V was trimmed by 4 bases and J by 2 bases, leaving 20 bases between them. CDR3 DNA: TGTGCCAGCAGTGCCCGCTCTCCGGGATTTGGAAACACCGGGGAGCTGTTTTTT. It codes for CASSARSPGFGNTGELFF.

The J gene is TRBJ2-7, the V gene TRBV7-2; 9 nucleotides align to TRBD2. V lost 5 bases and J lost 4; bases outside the gene matches: 9. In germline, CDR1 is SGHTA, CDR2 FQGNSA. The CDR3 is 15 residues long. CDR3 loop: CASSTSSGRQYEQYF. The DNA for the CDR3 is TGTGCCAGCAGCACCAGCAGCGGGAGGCAATACGAGCAGTACTTC.

The chain uses TRBV5-5 and TRBJ1-5; D ambiguous. V lost 0 bases to trimming and J lost 1 base, with 8 bases between them. The CDR3 totals 15 residues. Per germline, CDR1 SGHKS and CDR2 YYEKEE (reference sequence). CDR3 DNA sequence: TGTGCCAGCAGCTTGGGGCAGATGAGCAATCAGCCCCAGCATTTT. It is translated as CASSLGQMSNQPQHF.

The chain combines TRBV24-1 with TRBJ2-5; D is unclear. The CDR3 is made up of 14 amino acids. V was shortened by 7 bases and J by 1 base, with 12 bases between the two germline ends. The germline V gene encodes CDR1 KGHDR and CDR2 SFDVKD. The CDR3 loop reads CATRDSNSQETQYF. The DNA for the CDR3 is TGTGCCACCAGAGACTCCAATAGCCAAGAGACCCAGTACTTC.

The genes are TRBV9 and TRBJ1-2; 9 bases fit TRBD1. There are 15 residues in the CDR3. CDR1 SGDLS and CDR2 YYNGEE come from the germline V gene. V shed 0 bases and J 8 bases; nucleotides not matched to a gene: 8. CDR3 protein: CASSVAQDRGYGYTF. CDR3 nucleotides: TGTGCCAGCAGCGTAGCCCAGGACAGGGGATACGGCTACACCTTC.

This clone showed up just once. This chain uses TRBV13 with TRBJ2-7; 9 bases are a match to TRBD1. With V trimmed by 4 bases and J by 2 bases, 12 bases remained unmatched. CDR3 size: 17 residues. The germline V gene encodes CDR1 PRHDT and CDR2 FYEKMQ (reference sequence). The CDR3 region is CASSYQGQQGAPYEQYF. CDR3 DNA sequence: TGTGCCAGCAGCTACCAGGGGCAACAGGGGGCACCCTACGAGCAGTACTTC. The variable domain in full, completed from reference TRBV13 and TRBJ2-7, reads AAGVIQSPRHLIKEKRETATLKCYPIPRHDTVYWYQQGPGQDPQFLISFYEKMQSDKGSIPDRFSAQQFSDYHSELNMSSLELGDSALYFCASSYQGQQGAPYEQYFGPGTRLTVT.

The rearrangement links TRBV7-2 to TRBJ1-1; D is uncertain. Between the trimmed V and J ends, which lost 5 bases and 2 bases, there was a span of 9 bases. This CDR3 contains 13 residues. Germline CDR1 reads SGHTA; CDR2 reads FQGNSA. CDR3 bases: TGTGCCAGCAGCGTACGGGTCAACACTGAAGCTTTCTTT. It yields the protein CASSVRVNTEAFF.